This note documents a single TCR beta chain sequence. Its cognate antigen is unknown. There are 13 residues in the CDR3. The junction had 2 bases not matched to a gene; V was cut back by 3 bases and J by 3 bases. This specimen belongs to a study of blood T cells in healthy people across ages. Whole-study findings and limits: Donor CMV status, an unknown factor, possibly confounded changes in expanded clonotypes. In older individuals, TCR beta diversity per million T cells was lower, falling roughly linearly with age.

For every donor, a draw yielded 7.5 to 10 milliliters of peripheral blood. Primers used in a second PCR of roughly 6 to 12 cycles were a sample-barcoded 5' primer and a J-beta primer mix. TCRdb called the 5' RACE reads again in MiXCR, with one record for every CDR3 protein. There are some 1,000,000 distinct CDR3 sequences in the sample; under 30% occur only once, and about 0.69% lies in the top ten. This sample was also put to use in a study of T cells of mothers and their children.

This TCR was recovered from a girl aged 2 to 9 in good health. The V and J genes are TRBV12-3 or TRBV12-4 and TRBJ2-7, with TRBD2 matching over 7 bases. The sample was blood. CDR3 in amino acids: CASSFWGGYEQYF. The CDR3 bases are TGTGCCAGCAGTTTTTGGGGGGGCTACGAGCAGTACTTC.